This is a list of T cell receptor beta chains from one sample in a study of cytomegalovirus exposure and HLA in healthy donors. Sequenced by immunoSEQ multiplex PCR; TCRdb stores in-frame clones only, minus some. The table lists roughly 100,000 clones, roughly four fifths of them singletons. Source material: PBMCs. The receptors shown here come from a man in his fifties or sixties in good health and CMV-seronegative. The CDR3 runs from the conserved cysteine through the conserved F or W. A D gene is named only where the DNA matches it firmly. Size tells how often a clone was seen (once, few, many) or the class of an expanded clone, and some rows leave it out.

J gene | D gene | clone size | V gene | CDR3 DNA | CDR3 protein
TRBJ1-2 | NA | NA | TRBV4-1 | TGCGCCAGCAGCCAAGATTCACAGGGCGCGATCTACACCTTC | CASSQDSQGAIYTF
TRBJ2-2 | TRBD2 | NA | TRBV9 | TGTGCCAGCAGCGCGACTAGCCGGACCACCGGGGAGCTGTTTTTT | CASSATSRTTGELFF
TRBJ1-6 | TRBD1 | NA | TRBV30 | TGTGCTTGCACAGGGGGCACGTCACCCCTCCACTTT | CACTGGTSPLHF
TRBJ2-2 | TRBD1 | NA | TRBV4-1 | TGCGCCAGCAGCCACGCCGGACAGGCCACGTGGCGGGAGCTGTTTTTT | CASSHAGQATWRELFF
TRBJ2-2 | TRBD2 | NA | TRBV4-3 | TGCGCCAGCAGCCAGGCCCTAGCGGGGGGGACCGGGGAGCTGTTTTTT | CASSQALAGGTGELFF
TRBJ1-2 | NA | NA | TRBV30 | TGTGCCTGGAGTGCAGGGGCCCGCAATGGCTACACCTTC | CAWSAGARNGYTF
TRBJ1-2 | TRBD1 | NA | TRBV6-1 | TGTGCCAGCAGTGAAATTGACAGGGCGGGAGGCTACACCTTC | CASSEIDRAGGYTF
TRBJ1-1 | NA | NA | TRBV6-1 | TGTGCCAGCCATCTCGCGGGGGGCTTGAACACTGAAGCTTTCTTT | CASHLAGGLNTEAFF
TRBJ1-5 | NA | few | TRBV28 | TGTGCCAGCAGTTTACATCTGGGGGCAATGGGCAATCAGCCCCAGCATTTT | CASSLHLGAMGNQPQHF
TRBJ1-1 | NA | NA | TRBV19 | TGTGCCAGTAGGGGGGCAGGGCTGACTGAAGCTTTCTTT | CASRGAGLTEAFF
TRBJ1-6 | TRBD1 | NA | TRBV28 | TGTGCCAGCAGACAGACGGACAGGGTATCGCCCCTCCACTTT | CASRQTDRVSPLHF
TRBJ2-2 | TRBD1 | NA | TRBV6-6 | TGTGCCAGCAGGTGGACAGGGGACACCGGGGAGCTGTTTTTT | CASRWTGDTGELFF
TRBJ2-5 | TRBD1 | NA | TRBV7-9 | TGTGCCAGCAGCCGGGGACAGGGGAGAGAGACCCAGTACTTC | CASSRGQGRETQYF
TRBJ2-4 | TRBD1 | NA | TRBV4-1 | TGCGCCAGCAGCCTCTGGACAGGGGCAGGGAAGAACATTCAGTACTTC | CASSLWTGAGKNIQYF
TRBJ2-5 | NA | NA | TRBV7-9 | TGTGCCAGCAGCCCTGGGGGGCAAGAGACCCAGTACTTC | CASSPGGQETQYF
TRBJ2-5 | TRBD1 | NA | TRBV5-4 | TGTGCCAGCAGCCAGGGGACAGGTTGGCAAGAGACCCAGTACTTC | CASSQGTGWQETQYF
TRBJ2-3 | NA | once | TRBV6-1 | TGTGCCAGCAGCCCCGCCATAGCGCAGTATTTT | CASSPAIAQYF
TRBJ1-3 | NA | NA | TRBV6-1 | TGTGCCAGCAGTCCCACGACAATTACTGGAAACACCATATATTTT | CASSPTTITGNTIYF
TRBJ1-5 | NA | NA | TRBV6-1 | TGTGCCAGCAGTGACCGTAATCAGCCCCAGCATTTT | CASSDRNQPQHF
TRBJ1-1 | NA | NA | TRBV5-1 | TGCGCCAGCAGCAGCAGGGGACCCGGAAGTGAAGCTTTCTTT | CASSSRGPGSEAFF
TRBJ1-1 | NA | NA | TRBV2 | TGTGCCAGCATCTCAAAACGGGATAACACTGAAGCTTTCTTT | CASISKRDNTEAFF
TRBJ2-5 | TRBD2 | NA | TRBV5-4 | TGTGCCAGCAGCCCCCAGACTAGCGGACAAGAGACCCAGTACTTC | CASSPQTSGQETQYF
TRBJ2-6 | NA | NA | TRBV6-6 | TGTGCCTCCGGAGATCCTGGGGCCAACGTCCTGACTTTC | CASGDPGANVLTF
TRBJ1-1 | NA | once | TRBV5-6 | TGTGCCAGCAGCTTGGTATCTGGGGGCAGTTCCCCCTCAGCTTTCTTT | CASSLVSGGSSPSAFF
TRBJ1-2 | NA | NA | TRBV25-1 | TGTGCCAGCAGTGACCGGGGGGATTTAGTCGTCGGCTACACCTTC | CASSDRGDLVVGYTF
TRBJ2-6 | NA | NA | TRBV7-2 | TGTGCCAGCAGTCACGCCCAGGGGTCTGGGGCCAACGTCCTGACTTTC | CASSHAQGSGANVLTF
TRBJ1-5 | NA | NA | TRBV28 | TGTGCCAGCAGTTTTCCAGGGGTAGGGCCCCAGCATTTT | CASSFPGVGPQHF
TRBJ1-1 | NA | NA | TRBV6-1 | TGTGCCAGCAGTGCAACACGTAAGAACACTGAAGCTTTCTTT | CASSATRKNTEAFF
TRBJ1-2 | TRBD1 | NA | TRBV19 | TGTGCCAGTAGATCTTCGGACAGGCGGTCCGGCTACACCTTC | CASRSSDRRSGYTF
TRBJ2-7 | NA | once | TRBV9 | TGTGCCAGCAGCGTAGGCCAGGCCCTCTACGAGCAGTACTTC | CASSVGQALYEQYF
TRBJ2-3 | TRBD1 | NA | TRBV7-3 | TGTGCCAGCAGCTTCGAGGACAGGCGGGCGCAGTATTTT | CASSFEDRRAQYF